The TCR beta chain under discussion was sequenced for a study of blood T cells in healthy people across ages (dated by TCRdb to between 2014 and 2017). Study-level background: In model experiments, template switching captured about one uniquely barcoded TCR beta cDNA molecule for every two T cells. Using deep sequencing normalized with unique cDNA molecular identifiers, the study measured how TCR beta repertoire diversity changes with age. Donors were grouped into four age groups: young (average approximately 15 years), middle-aged (over 35), aged (around 66) and long-lived (about 82). Donors of different ages were randomly distributed across sequencing lanes to avoid experimental bias. The study analyzed two additional independent replicas of 1 million unique cDNA reads from the same blood draw for two donors, one aged 18 to 29 and one aged 80 or older. Study-wide findings and limitations: There was a strong correlation between observed TCR beta diversity and the percentage of naive T cells measured by flow cytometry. Conclusive comparison of naive and antigen-experienced compartments was prevented by the profiling of bulk unsorted PBMCs. Donor CMV infection status was unknown, potentially confounding age-related changes in expanded clonotypes. Compared with the aged group, the long-lived group had more naive CD4+ T cells, fewer expanded clones and increased TCR diversity, a pattern suggesting age selection. As age increased, observed TCR beta diversity per million T cells dropped in a roughly linear way, and a significant reduction was already evident by age roughly 36. Estimates of total diversity based on one million sequenced T cells were regarded as lower bounds and as underestimates.

This clonotype was observed once. Its antigen is unknown. The record has no base qualities; no much larger clone is one base away. Donors were a few dozen systemically healthy Caucasian individuals from Russia aged about 6 to 100 years. Each donor gave ten milliliters of peripheral blood, collected into EDTA-treated Vacutainer tubes. Ficoll-Paque density-gradient centrifugation was used to isolate PBMCs, with at least 7 million obtained per sample. Total RNA was extracted from PBMCs with Trizol reagent, with at least 5.5 micrograms obtained per sample. For every donor, an aliquot of PBMCs went through flow cytometry to measure the percentages of naive CD45RAhigh/CD27high T cells. Receptor libraries were prepared by 5' RACE. The sequencing machine was an Illumina HiSeq 2500. A second 7 to 11 cycle PCR used a sample-barcoded 5' primer and a J-beta primer mix. Each TCR beta cDNA molecule received a unique molecular identifier from a template-switch 5' adaptor carrying 12 random nucleotides. Each sample yielded at least 3 million CDR3-containing paired-end reads. All of the RNA was converted into first-strand cDNA using the Mint cDNA synthesis kit, with a TRBC-specific oligonucleotide serving as the primer. All cDNA was treated with uracil-DNA glycosylase and then went through a first 18-cycle PCR with the universal primers M1SS and BC2_uni_R. The original methods were these. Normalization of each sample was performed by random selection of 1 million high-quality reads, each carrying a distinct molecular identifier. Reads sharing molecular identifiers were discarded rather than binned into consensus sequences. CDR3 identification, clonotype clustering and error correction used MiTCR with a Q25 quality threshold and the strictest error-elimination algorithm. A nonparametric unseen species model using Euler transformation provided a lower-bound estimate of total TCR beta diversity. TCRdb passed the public sequencing reads through fastp at Q25 and MiXCR, retaining productive beta sequences. Rows are combined by CDR3 protein, so each entry shows the most common genes and DNA. TCRdb, not the original authors, processed these V and J calls. Present in this sample are over a million distinct CDR3 sequences, 55% to 75% of which were seen just once. The ten top clones hold roughly 6.3% of the sample.

V loses 8 bases, J loses 6 bases, and the germline ends lie 14 bases apart. The cysteine opens and the phenylalanine closes a CDR3 of 13 amino acids. Only the CDR3 DNA stays, 39 bases, in frame from base 1. The sample comprised blood. The source of this sequence is a young man in good health. The rearrangement combines TRBV12-3 or TRBV12-4 with TRBJ2-1, with the D call perhaps TRBD1 or TRBD2, each one matching 6 bases. CDR3 protein: CASGGGGGNEQFF. The nucleotides are TGTGCCAGCGGCGGAGGAGGGGGCAATGAGCAGTTCTTC.